The clone carrying this T cell receptor beta chain has just one count. The CDR3 length is 15 residues. From germline, CDR1 is MNHEY and CDR2 SVGEGT. The trim removed 5 bases at V and 4 bases at J, leaving 8 bases unmatched. As originally analysed: Reference gene primer amplification yielded estimated nucleated cell counts. Repertoires were generated with immunoSEQ multiplex PCR, while TCRdb's copy carries only in-frame clones and drops some. The D gene and trimming were derived from the DNA, and the V and J assignments and clone size from that table. Here the sample spans under 140,000 clones, 76% being singletons. The data belong to a study of blood T cell repertoires in COVID-19. For the study at large: Samples of COVID-19 (acute and convalescent) were obtained from the United States, Italy and Spain. The cDNA or gDNA used as material had been derived from T cells, B-cell-depleted T cells, or PBMCs.

The chain joins TRBV6-2 or TRBV6-3 to TRBJ2-1; 7 positions agree with TRBD1. The sequence derives from an elderly woman with acute or convalescent COVID-19. The specimen was peripheral blood. DNA of the CDR3: TGTGCCAGCAGTCCGGACAGGAAGAGTTACAATGAGCAGTTCTTC. Its translation is CASSPDRKSYNEQFF.